This T cell receptor beta chain was identified in a study of T cell changes during pregnancy in multiple sclerosis. Per the germline V gene, CDR1 is GTSNPN and CDR2 is SVGIG (reference sequence). The CDR3 has 15 amino acids. V shed 3 bases and J 6 bases; nucleotides not matched to a gene: 12. Turning to this clone: The sample has other DNA sequences that encode this CDR3 too.

Measured with immunoSEQ multiplex PCR; TCRdb has only the in-frame clones, and not every one. The table records about 43,000 clones, roughly 93% of them present only once. Sequenced sample: PBMCs (not recorded whether the cells were cultured). This sequence was found in a female donor with multiple sclerosis, enrolled in a pregnancy study. This chain links TRBV30 with TRBJ2-7; 9 nucleotides align to TRBD2. CDR3 bases: TGTGCCTGGAGGGGGCGGGGGGGTAGCGGGAGCGAGCAGTACTTC. Translated: CAWRGRGGSGSEQYF.